One sample yielded the 8 T cell receptor beta chains listed below, sequenced in a study of T cells in tuberculosis. Sequenced by immunoSEQ multiplex PCR; TCRdb stores in-frame clones only, minus some. The repertoire holds fewer than 30,000 clones, about 92% seen once, with roughly 5% in the top ten. The sample comprised PBMCs. These receptors were collected from a donor between 10 and 35 years old with latent tuberculosis or without tuberculosis infection.

This clone came up once. J is TRBJ2-2 and V is TRBV7-2, with D unclear. Trimming pared 3 bases from V and 1 base from J, leaving 12 bases between. Germline-derived CDR1 and CDR2 are SGHTA and FQGNSA. The CDR3 is 16 amino acids. CDR3 in amino acids: CASSFNGGWNTGELFF. The CDR3 DNA sequence: TGTGCCAGCAGCTTCAATGGCGGTTGGAACACCGGGGAGCTGTTTTTT.

The chain joins TRBV5-1 to TRBJ2-2; TRBD1 matches 10 bases. Germline trimming cut 7 bases from V and 6 bases from J; bases unmatched to any gene: 12. Germline lookup yields CDR1 SGHRS and CDR2 YFSETQ. The CDR3 is 16 residues long. The CDR3 DNA reads TGCGCCAGCGCGAAGACTGTAGGACAGGGGGCCGGGGAGCTGTTTTTT. Translated: CASAKTVGQGAGELFF.

The chain links TRBV28 to TRBJ2-7; TRBD2 matches 9 bases. The CDR3 totals 16 residues. Germline CDR1 and CDR2: MDHEN and SYDVKM. The junction had 12 bases not matched to a gene; V was cut back by 5 bases and J by 4 bases. Here the CDR3 reads CASSPPATSGLYEQYF. In DNA form, the CDR3 reads TGTGCCAGCAGTCCACCGGCGACTAGCGGACTGTACGAGCAGTACTTC. Looking up the rest from reference TRBV28 and TRBJ2-7 gives the full variable domain: DVKVTQSSRYLVKRTGEKVFLECVQDMDHENMFWYRQDPGLGLRLIYFSYDVKMKEKGDIPEGYSVSREKKERFSLILESASTNQTSMYLCASSPPATSGLYEQYFGPGTRLTVT.

V usage is TRBV27 and J usage is TRBJ1-2, with a possible D match to TRBD1 (6 bases). The germline V gene encodes CDR1 MNHEY and CDR2 SMNVEV (reference sequence). The CDR3 consists of 16 residues. V shed 3 bases and J shed 0 bases, with 14 bases lying between them. The CDR3 reads CASSFQGTLPNYGYTF. The CDR3 region has the DNA TGTGCCAGCAGTTTCCAGGGGACCCTCCCTAACTATGGCTACACCTTC.

The chain is built from TRBV2 and TRBJ1-1, with 8 positions matching TRBD1. Germline values: CDR1 SNHLY, CDR2 FYNNEI. Trimming removed 7 bases from V and 9 bases from J; junction bases left unmatched: 7. CDR3 length: 12 amino acids. CDR3: CASNRGQGKAFF. The CDR3 bases are TGTGCCAGCAACCGAGGACAGGGAAAAGCTTTCTTT.

V usage is TRBV6-5 and J usage is TRBJ2-2, with 7 positions matching TRBD2. V lost 6 bases, J lost 7 bases, and 5 bases stayed unmatched. CDR1 and CDR2 (germline): MNHEY, SVGAGI. This CDR3 has 13 amino acids. This chain's CDR3 is CASRGGPVGELFF. CDR3 coding DNA: TGTGCCAGCAGGGGAGGGCCGGTCGGGGAGCTGTTTTTT.

The V gene is TRBV11-2, the J gene TRBJ2-3; TRBD2 matches at 8 bases. This CDR3 is 12 amino acids long. From germline, CDR1 is SGHAT and CDR2 FQNNGV. V was pared by 3 bases and J by 10 bases, with 3 bases of the junction left unmatched. The CDR3 DNA is TGTGCCAGCAGCTTGACTAGCGCGGCGCAGTATTTT. It translates to CASSLTSAAQYF. The whole variable domain, remainder taken from reference TRBV11-2 and TRBJ2-3, is EAGVAQSPRYKIIEKRQSVAFWCNPISGHATLYWYQQILGQGPKLLIQFQNNGVVDDSQLPKDRFSAERLKGVDSTLKIQPAKLEDSAVYLCASSLTSAAQYFGPGTRLTVL.

The V gene is TRBV10-3, the J gene TRBJ2-7; possible D gene TRBD2, 6 bases. In germline, CDR1 is ENHRY, CDR2 SYGVKD. This CDR3 spans 14 amino acids. V was trimmed by 8 bases and J by 0 bases, leaving 14 bases between them. The chain's CDR3 is CAIRHARDSYEQYF. The CDR3 bases are TGTGCCATCCGACACGCGCGGGACTCCTACGAGCAGTACTTC.